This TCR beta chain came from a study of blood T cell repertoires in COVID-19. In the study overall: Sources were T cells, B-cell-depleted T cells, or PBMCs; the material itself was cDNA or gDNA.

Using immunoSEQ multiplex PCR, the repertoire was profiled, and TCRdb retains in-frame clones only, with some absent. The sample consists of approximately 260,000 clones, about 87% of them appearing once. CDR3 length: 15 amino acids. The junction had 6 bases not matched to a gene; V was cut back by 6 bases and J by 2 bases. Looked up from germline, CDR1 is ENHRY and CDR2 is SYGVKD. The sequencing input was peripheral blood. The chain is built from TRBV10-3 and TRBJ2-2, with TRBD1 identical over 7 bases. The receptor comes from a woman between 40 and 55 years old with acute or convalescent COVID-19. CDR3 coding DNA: TGTGCCATCAGCCCCGGGACAGCTAACACCGGGGAGCTGTTTTTT. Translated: CAISPGTANTGELFF.